This is a list of T cell receptor beta chains from one sample in a study of Graves' ophthalmopathy and Graves' hyperthyroidism. TCRdb recomputed calls from the multiplex PCR reads with MiXCR, one row per CDR3 protein. Of almost 750,000 distinct CDR3 sequences listed, roughly two fifths are singletons. The specimen was peripheral blood. These receptors were taken from an adult man with Graves' ophthalmopathy. The CDR3 runs from the conserved cysteine through the conserved F or W. D genes are given only for firm matches. For some rows the clone size is stated as once, few or many, or as a class when expanded; others skip it.

d_gene	v_gene	j_gene	abundance	CDR3aa	CDR3nt
TRBD1	TRBV10-2	TRBJ2-5	NA	CASSDRDRAGETQYF	TGCGCCAGCAGTGATCGGGACAGGGCGGGGGAGACCCAGTACTTC
NA	TRBV29-1	TRBJ1-1	NA	CSRIGQNTEALF	TGCAGCCGGATCGGCCAGAACACTGAAGCTCTCTTT
NA	TRBV11-2	TRBJ2-5	few	CASSPPTVNEETQYF	TGTGCCAGCAGCCCCCCCACAGTAAACGAAGAGACCCAGTACTTC
NA	TRBV7-9	TRBJ2-7	NA	CASSQDPFGTYEQYF	TGTGCCAGCAGCCAAGACCCCTTCGGTACCTACGAGCAGTACTTC
NA	TRBV10-3	TRBJ1-1	many	CAISDPGQKTEAFF	TGTGCCATCAGTGATCCCGGACAGAAGACTGAAGCTTTCTTT
TRBD1	TRBV2	TRBJ2-1	NA	CASSRDRGNEQFF	TGTGCCAGCAGCCGGGACAGGGGAAATGAGCAGTTCTTC
NA	TRBV11-3	TRBJ1-4	NA	CASSYRLQNEKLFF	TGTGCCAGCAGTTATAGACTTCAGAATGAAAAACTGTTTTTT
NA	TRBV2	TRBJ1-1	NA	CASRTTGNPEAFF	TGTGCCAGCAGAACTACAGGGAATCCTGAAGCTTTCTTT
NA	TRBV10-2	TRBJ1-1	few	CASITGLTEAFF	TGTGCCAGCATAACAGGGTTGACTGAAGCTTTCTTT
NA	TRBV25-1	TRBJ1-1	NA	CASSGARQRNTEAFF	TGTGCCAGCAGTGGGGCCAGACAAAGGAACACTGAAGCTTTCTTT
NA	TRBV11-2	TRBJ2-5	few	CASSLLIGQQETQYF	TGTGCCAGCAGCCTCTTGATCGGACAGCAAGAGACCCAGTACTTC
TRBD1	TRBV15	TRBJ1-5	many	CATSREQGGNQPQHF	TGTGCCACCAGCAGGGAACAGGGGGGTAATCAGCCCCAGCATTTT
NA	TRBV6-6	TRBJ1-1	few	CASSYSHGTEAFF	TGTGCCAGCAGTTACTCCCACGGAACTGAAGCTTTCTTT
NA	TRBV25-1	TRBJ2-7	NA	CASSSGPVVVEQYF	TGTGCCAGCAGTTCAGGCCCAGTCGTTGTCGAGCAGTACTTC
NA	TRBV20-1	TRBJ2-7	NA	CSARLLHSTAEQYF	TGCAGTGCTAGGCTTCTACACTCGACCGCCGAGCAGTACTTC
NA	TRBV3-2	TRBJ1-1	many	CASSRQGEGTEAFF	TGTGCCAGCTCACGACAGGGTGAAGGCACTGAAGCTTTCTTT
NA	TRBV2	TRBJ1-6	many	CASSETRTVGSPLHF	TGTGCCAGCAGTGAAACACGGACGGTGGGTTCACCCCTCCACTTT
NA	TRBV16	TRBJ1-4	once	CASSLPGQQEKLFF	TGTGCCAGCAGCCTGCCGGGGCAGCAGGAAAAACTGTTTTTT
TRBD1	TRBV20-1	TRBJ1-6	NA	CSALDRVGGNSPLHF	TGCAGTGCTCTTGACAGGGTGGGGGGGAATTCACCCCTCCACTTT
NA	TRBV6-1	TRBJ1-5	NA	CASSQVLWTSQDNQPQHF	TGTGCCAGCAGCCAAGTACTATGGACAAGCCAAGACAATCAGCCCCAGCATTTT
TRBD2	TRBV20-1	TRBJ2-2	NA	CSASGTSGRYTGELFF	TGCAGTGCTAGTGGGACTAGCGGGAGGTACACCGGGGAGCTGTTTTTT
NA	TRBV7-2	TRBJ2-7	many	CASSHSPALPLEQYF	TGTGCCAGCAGCCATAGCCCGGCACTCCCCCTCGAGCAGTACTTC
TRBD1	TRBV19	TRBJ2-3	NA	CASALRDRGQDTQYF	TGTGCCAGTGCCCTCCGGGACAGGGGGCAAGATACGCAGTATTTT
NA	TRBV7-9	TRBJ2-6	NA	CASSPQEGAGANVLTF	TGTGCCAGCAGCCCCCAAGAGGGTGCTGGGGCCAACGTCCTGACTTTC
TRBD2	TRBV29-1	TRBJ2-2	many	CSVVWTSGINTGELFF	TGCAGCGTTGTATGGACTAGCGGAATAAACACCGGGGAGCTGTTTTTT
TRBD1	TRBV25-1	TRBJ1-2	many	CASSAVGTGNYGYTF	TGTGCCAGCAGCGCCGTCGGGACAGGGAACTATGGCTACACCTTC
TRBD1	TRBV10-3	TRBJ1-6	few	CASSAQGSYNSPLHF	TGTGCCAGCAGCGCACAGGGGTCCTATAATTCACCCCTCCACTTT
TRBD1	TRBV20-1	TRBJ1-5	NA	CSASPTGKGGTSNQPQHF	TGCAGTGCTTCTCCGACAGGGAAGGGAGGGACTAGCAATCAGCCCCAGCATTTT
NA	TRBV7-6	TRBJ2-7	NA	CASSPGIEQYF	TGTGCCAGCTCACCAGGCATCGAGCAGTACTTC
NA	TRBV25-1	TRBJ2-2	NA	CASSYSTRGELFF	TGTGCCAGCAGTTACTCTACCCGGGGGGAGCTGTTTTTT
NA	TRBV14	TRBJ2-7	NA	CASRQGGGRGEQYF	TGTGCCAGCAGACAAGGAGGGGGTCGCGGAGAGCAGTACTTC
NA	TRBV29-1	TRBJ2-7	once	CSLPYQSSYEQYF	TGCAGCCTCCCCTACCAGAGCTCCTACGAGCAGTACTTC
NA	TRBV24-1	TRBJ1-5	NA	CATSDSRGRSSNQPQHF	TGTGCCACCAGTGATTCAAGGGGGAGAAGTAGCAATCAGCCCCAGCATTTT
TRBD2	TRBV19	TRBJ2-3	NA	CASNPTSGRWRATDTQYF	TGTGCCAGTAACCCGACTAGCGGACGATGGAGGGCCACAGATACGCAGTATTTT
NA	TRBV7-9	TRBJ2-7	many	CASGRSGHNYEQYF	TGTGCCAGCGGAAGGTCGGGACACAACTACGAACAGTACTTC
NA	TRBV6-5	TRBJ1-3	once	CASTGTAGNTIYF	TGTGCCTCCACCGGGACCGCTGGAAACACCATATATTTT
NA	TRBV9	TRBJ1-2	many	CASSVLAGGYTF	TGTGCCAGCAGCGTACTAGCTGGCGGCTACACCTTC
TRBD1	TRBV11-2	TRBJ1-5	many	CASSQTGTGVQPQHF	TGTGCCAGCAGCCAGACCGGGACAGGGGTTCAGCCCCAGCATTTT
TRBD1	TRBV24-1	TRBJ1-5	NA	CATQQGLDQPQHF	TGTGCCACCCAACAGGGGTTGGATCAGCCCCAGCATTTT
TRBD1	TRBV19	TRBJ1-5	many	CASSLKGQSNQPQHF	TGTGCCAGTAGTCTGAAGGGACAGAGCAATCAGCCCCAGCATTTT
NA	TRBV9	TRBJ1-3	NA	CASSHTGTPSGNTIYF	TGTGCCAGCAGCCACACAGGGACCCCCTCTGGAAACACCATATATTTT
NA	TRBV7-9	TRBJ2-7	NA	CASSLVTGAYEQYF	TGTGCCAGCAGCTTGGTTACGGGGGCCTACGAGCAGTACTTC
NA	TRBV4-3	TRBJ1-5	NA	CASSQDRVTGSQHF	TGCGCCAGCAGCCAAGATCGGGTGACGGGGTCCCAGCATTTT
TRBD1	TRBV25-1	TRBJ2-3	once	CASRGDRGAADTQYF	TGTGCCAGCAGGGGGGACAGGGGTGCGGCAGATACGCAGTATTTT
TRBD2	TRBV10-3	TRBJ2-7	NA	CATSDPGLAELGYF	TGTGCCACAAGTGACCCGGGACTAGCGGAATTGGGGTACTTC
TRBD2	TRBV25-1	TRBJ2-5	once	CASRRAGGPSETQYF	TGTGCCAGCAGAAGAGCGGGAGGGCCGTCAGAGACCCAGTACTTC
NA	TRBV25-1	TRBJ1-1	NA	CASSEPGRTNTEAFF	TGTGCCAGCAGTGAACCGGGACGGACGAACACTGAAGCTTTCTTT
TRBD2	TRBV27	TRBJ2-7	few	CASRTSGGPEQYF	TGTGCCAGCAGAACTAGCGGGGGACCCGAGCAGTACTTC
NA	TRBV2	TRBJ1-4	few	CASSVRGAANEKLFF	TGTGCCAGCAGTGTTCGGGGGGCGGCTAATGAAAAACTGTTTTTT
TRBD1	TRBV2	TRBJ2-7	NA	CARKDRDHEQYF	TGTGCCAGAAAGGACAGGGACCACGAGCAGTACTTC
TRBD1	TRBV7-3	TRBJ2-5	few	CASSFTGGGGETQYF	TGTGCCAGCAGCTTTACAGGGGGTGGTGGAGAGACCCAGTACTTC
TRBD1	TRBV19	TRBJ1-1	few	CASSPTTTGVSLVFF	TGTGCCAGTAGTCCAACCACGACAGGGGTGTCTCTCGTTTTCTTT
TRBD1	TRBV29-1	TRBJ2-7	NA	CSADRGIYEQYF	TGCAGCGCCGACAGGGGGATCTACGAGCAGTACTTC
TRBD2	TRBV7-2	TRBJ2-7	few	CASSSSGRARYEQYF	TGTGCCAGCAGCTCTAGCGGGAGGGCTCGGTACGAGCAGTACTTC
NA	TRBV7-9	TRBJ1-2	few	CASIPVRQGVGYGYTF	TGTGCCAGCATCCCCGTGCGGCAGGGTGTGGGCTATGGCTACACCTTC
TRBD1	TRBV5-1	TRBJ2-2	NA	CASSTDRSPLPNTGELFF	TGCGCCAGCAGCACGGACAGGTCCCCTCTCCCCAACACCGGGGAGCTGTTTTTT
NA	TRBV7-9	TRBJ2-5	once	CARVAGARWETQYF	TGTGCTAGAGTGGCGGGGGCTCGGTGGGAGACCCAGTACTTC
TRBD2	TRBV5-1	TRBJ2-6	few	CASSLLRLAALSGANVLTF	TGCGCCAGCAGCTTGTTAAGACTAGCGGCCCTCTCTGGGGCCAACGTCCTGACTTTC
TRBD2	TRBV7-9	TRBJ2-3	NA	CASLGTRYNQYF	TGTGCCAGCCTCGGGACTAGGTATAATCAGTATTTT
NA	TRBV10-1	TRBJ2-6	NA	CASMPRGTVASGANVLTF	TGTGCCAGCATGCCGCGCGGGACAGTAGCCTCTGGGGCCAACGTCCTGACTTTC